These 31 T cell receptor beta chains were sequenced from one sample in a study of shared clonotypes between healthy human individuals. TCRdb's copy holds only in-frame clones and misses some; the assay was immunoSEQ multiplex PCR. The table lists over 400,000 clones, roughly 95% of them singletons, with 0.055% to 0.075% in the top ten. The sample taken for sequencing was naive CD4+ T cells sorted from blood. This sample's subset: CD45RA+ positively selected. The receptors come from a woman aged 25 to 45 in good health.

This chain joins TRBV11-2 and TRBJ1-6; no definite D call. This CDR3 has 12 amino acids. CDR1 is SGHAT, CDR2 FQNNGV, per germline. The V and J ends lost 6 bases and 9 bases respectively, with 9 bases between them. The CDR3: CASRRSSSPLHF. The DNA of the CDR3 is TGTGCCAGCAGGCGGTCGAGTTCACCCCTCCACTTT.

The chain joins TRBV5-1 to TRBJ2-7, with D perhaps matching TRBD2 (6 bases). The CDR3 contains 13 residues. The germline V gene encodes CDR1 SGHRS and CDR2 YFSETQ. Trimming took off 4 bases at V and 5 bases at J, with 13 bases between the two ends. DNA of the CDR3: TGCGCCAGCAGCCCGGAGGGGCGGGACGAGCAGTACTTC. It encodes CASSPEGRDEQYF.

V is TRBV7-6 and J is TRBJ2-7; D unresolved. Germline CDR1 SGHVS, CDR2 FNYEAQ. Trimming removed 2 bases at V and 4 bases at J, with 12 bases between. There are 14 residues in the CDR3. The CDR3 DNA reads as TGTGCCAGCAGCTTATATCCAATGGATTACGAGCAGTACTTC. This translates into CASSLYPMDYEQYF. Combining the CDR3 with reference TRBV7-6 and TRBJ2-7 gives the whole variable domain GAGVSQSPRYKVTKRGQDVALRCDPISGHVSLYWYRQALGQGPEFLTYFNYEAQQDKSGLPNDRFSAERPEGSISTLTIQRTEQRDSAMYRCASSLYPMDYEQYFGPGTRLTVT.

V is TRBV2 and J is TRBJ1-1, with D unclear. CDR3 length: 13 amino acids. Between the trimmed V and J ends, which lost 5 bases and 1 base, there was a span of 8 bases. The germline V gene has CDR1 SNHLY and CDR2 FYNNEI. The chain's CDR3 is CASSLDENTEAFF. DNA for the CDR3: TGTGCCAGCAGTTTGGACGAGAACACTGAAGCTTTCTTT.

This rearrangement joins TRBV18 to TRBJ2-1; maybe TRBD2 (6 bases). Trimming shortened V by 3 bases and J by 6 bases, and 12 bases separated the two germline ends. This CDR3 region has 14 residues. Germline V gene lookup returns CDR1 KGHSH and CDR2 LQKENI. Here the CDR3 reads CASSPRLDGNEQFF. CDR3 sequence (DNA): TGTGCCAGCTCACCTCGACTAGACGGCAATGAGCAGTTCTTC.

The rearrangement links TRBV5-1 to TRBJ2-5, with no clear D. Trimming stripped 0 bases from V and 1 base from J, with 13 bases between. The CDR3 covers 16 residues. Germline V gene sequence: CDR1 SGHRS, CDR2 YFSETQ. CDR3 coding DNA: TGCGCCAGCAGCTTGGTACCTGGAACAACCCAAGAGACCCAGTACTTC. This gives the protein CASSLVPGTTQETQYF.

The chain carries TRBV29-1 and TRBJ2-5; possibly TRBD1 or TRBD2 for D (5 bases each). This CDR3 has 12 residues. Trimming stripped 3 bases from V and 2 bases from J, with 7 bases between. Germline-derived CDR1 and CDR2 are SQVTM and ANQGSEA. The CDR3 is CSVDGGQETQYF. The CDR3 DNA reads TGCAGCGTTGATGGGGGACAAGAGACCCAGTACTTC.

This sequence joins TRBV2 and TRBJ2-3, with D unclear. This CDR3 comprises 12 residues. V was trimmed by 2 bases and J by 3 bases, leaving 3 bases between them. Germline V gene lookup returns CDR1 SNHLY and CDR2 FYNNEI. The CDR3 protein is CASSELTDTQYF. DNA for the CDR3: TGTGCCAGCAGTGAATTGACAGATACGCAGTATTTT.

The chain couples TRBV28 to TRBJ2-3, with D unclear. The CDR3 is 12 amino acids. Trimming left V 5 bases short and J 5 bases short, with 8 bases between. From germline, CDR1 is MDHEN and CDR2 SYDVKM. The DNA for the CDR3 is TGTGCCAGCAGTACCCCGGTAGATACGCAGTATTTT. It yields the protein CASSTPVDTQYF.

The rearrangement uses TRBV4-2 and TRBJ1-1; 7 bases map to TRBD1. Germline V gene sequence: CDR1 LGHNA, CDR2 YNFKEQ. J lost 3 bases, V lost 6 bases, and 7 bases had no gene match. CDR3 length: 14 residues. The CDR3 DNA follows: TGTGCCAGCAGGATAGGACAGGCATACACTGAAGCTTTCTTT. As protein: CASRIGQAYTEAFF.

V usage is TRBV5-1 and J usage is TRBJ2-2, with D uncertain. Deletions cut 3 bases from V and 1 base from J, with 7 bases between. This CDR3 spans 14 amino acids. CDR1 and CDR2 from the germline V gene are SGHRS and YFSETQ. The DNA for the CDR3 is TGCGCCAGCAGCTCCGGCCAGAACACCGGGGAGCTGTTTTTT. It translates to CASSSGQNTGELFF.

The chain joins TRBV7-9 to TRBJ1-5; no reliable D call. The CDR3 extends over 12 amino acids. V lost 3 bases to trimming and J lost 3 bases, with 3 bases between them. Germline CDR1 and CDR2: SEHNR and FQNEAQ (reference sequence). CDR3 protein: CASSLNNQPQHF. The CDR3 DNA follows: TGTGCCAGCAGCTTGAACAATCAGCCCCAGCATTTT.

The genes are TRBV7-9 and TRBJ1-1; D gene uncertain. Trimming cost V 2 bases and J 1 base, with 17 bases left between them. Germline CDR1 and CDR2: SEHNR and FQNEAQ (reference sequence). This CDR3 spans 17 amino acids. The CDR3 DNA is TGTGCCAGCAGCTTATTCCCCCACCGAACGCCGAACACTGAAGCTTTCTTT. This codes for CASSLFPHRTPNTEAFF.

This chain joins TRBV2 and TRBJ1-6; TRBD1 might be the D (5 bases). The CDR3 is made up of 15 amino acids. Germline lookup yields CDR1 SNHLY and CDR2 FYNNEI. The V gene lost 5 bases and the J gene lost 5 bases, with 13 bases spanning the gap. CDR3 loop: CASSPGRSNNSPLHF. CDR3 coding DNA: TGTGCCAGCAGTCCAGGGCGCAGTAATAATTCACCCCTCCACTTT.

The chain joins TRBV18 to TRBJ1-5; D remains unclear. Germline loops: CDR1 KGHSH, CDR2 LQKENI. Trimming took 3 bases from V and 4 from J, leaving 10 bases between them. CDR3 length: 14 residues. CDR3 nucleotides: TGTGCCAGCTCACCCCGGGATCAAAATCAGCCCCAGCATTTT. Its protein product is CASSPRDQNQPQHF. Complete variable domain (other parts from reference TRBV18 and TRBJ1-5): NAGVMQNPRHLVRRRGQEARLRCSPMKGHSHVYWYRQLPEEGLKFMVYLQKENIIDESGMPKERFSAEFPKEGPSILRIQQVVRGDSAAYFCASSPRDQNQPQHFGDGTRLSIL.

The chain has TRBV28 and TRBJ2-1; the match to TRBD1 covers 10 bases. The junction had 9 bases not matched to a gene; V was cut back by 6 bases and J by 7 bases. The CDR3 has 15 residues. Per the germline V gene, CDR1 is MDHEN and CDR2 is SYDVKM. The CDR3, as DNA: TGTGCCAGCAGACCTGACAGGGGGCTGGCGAATGAGCAGTTCTTC. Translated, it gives CASRPDRGLANEQFF.

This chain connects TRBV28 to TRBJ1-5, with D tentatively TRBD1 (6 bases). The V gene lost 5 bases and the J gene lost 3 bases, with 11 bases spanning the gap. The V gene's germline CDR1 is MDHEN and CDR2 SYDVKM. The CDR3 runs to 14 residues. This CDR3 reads CASSPGQTNQPQHF. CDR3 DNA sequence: TGTGCCAGCAGTCCCGGACAGACCAATCAGCCCCAGCATTTT.

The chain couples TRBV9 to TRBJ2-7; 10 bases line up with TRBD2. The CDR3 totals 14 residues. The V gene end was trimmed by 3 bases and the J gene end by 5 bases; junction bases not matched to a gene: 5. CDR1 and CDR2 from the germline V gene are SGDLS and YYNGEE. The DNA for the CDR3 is TGTGCCAGCAGCGACGGGACTAGCGACCACGAGCAGTACTTC. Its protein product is CASSDGTSDHEQYF.

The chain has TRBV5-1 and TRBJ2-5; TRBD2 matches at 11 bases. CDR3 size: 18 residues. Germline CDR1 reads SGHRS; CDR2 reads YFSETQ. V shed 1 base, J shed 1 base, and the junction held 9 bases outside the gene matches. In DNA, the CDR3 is TGCGCCAGCAGCTTGATCAGAGGGACTAGCGGCATCCAAGAGACCCAGTACTTC. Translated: CASSLIRGTSGIQETQYF.

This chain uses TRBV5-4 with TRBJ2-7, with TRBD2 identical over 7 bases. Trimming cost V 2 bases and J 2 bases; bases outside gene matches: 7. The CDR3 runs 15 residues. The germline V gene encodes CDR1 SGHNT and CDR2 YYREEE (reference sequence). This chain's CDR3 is CASSLIGGSTYEQYF. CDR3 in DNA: TGTGCCAGCAGCTTAATCGGGGGGTCCACCTACGAGCAGTACTTC.

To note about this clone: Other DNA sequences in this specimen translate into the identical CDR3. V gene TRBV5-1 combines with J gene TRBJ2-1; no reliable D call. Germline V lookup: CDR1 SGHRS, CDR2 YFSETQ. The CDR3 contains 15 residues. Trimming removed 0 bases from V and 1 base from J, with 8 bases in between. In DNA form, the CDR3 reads TGCGCCAGCAGCTTGGCCCTGGGATCCTACAATGAGCAGTTCTTC. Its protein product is CASSLALGSYNEQFF.

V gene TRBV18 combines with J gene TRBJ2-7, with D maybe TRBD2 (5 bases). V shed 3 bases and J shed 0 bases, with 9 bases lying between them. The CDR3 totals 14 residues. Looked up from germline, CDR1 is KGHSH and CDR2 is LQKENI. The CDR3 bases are TGTGCCAGCTCACCCGTCGAGGGCTCCTACGAGCAGTACTTC. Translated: CASSPVEGSYEQYF.

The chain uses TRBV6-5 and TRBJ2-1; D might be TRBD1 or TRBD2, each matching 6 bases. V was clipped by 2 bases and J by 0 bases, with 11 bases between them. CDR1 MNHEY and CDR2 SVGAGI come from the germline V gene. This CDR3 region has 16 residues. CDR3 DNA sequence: TGTGCCAGCAGTTACCGGGGGCCTAGCTCCTACAATGAGCAGTTCTTC. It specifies CASSYRGPSSYNEQFF.

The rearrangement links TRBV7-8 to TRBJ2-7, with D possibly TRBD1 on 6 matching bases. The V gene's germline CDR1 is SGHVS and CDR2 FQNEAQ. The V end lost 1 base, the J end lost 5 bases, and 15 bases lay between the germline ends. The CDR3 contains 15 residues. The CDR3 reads CASSLDRDMSHEQYF. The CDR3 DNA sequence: TGTGCCAGCAGCTTAGACCGGGACATGTCCCACGAGCAGTACTTC.

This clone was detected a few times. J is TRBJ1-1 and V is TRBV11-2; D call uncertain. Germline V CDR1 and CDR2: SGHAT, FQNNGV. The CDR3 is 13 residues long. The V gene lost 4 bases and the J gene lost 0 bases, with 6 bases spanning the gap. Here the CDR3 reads CASSSDLNTEAFF. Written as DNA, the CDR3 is TGTGCCAGCAGCTCGGACCTGAACACTGAAGCTTTCTTT. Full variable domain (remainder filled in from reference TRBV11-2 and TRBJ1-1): EAGVAQSPRYKIIEKRQSVAFWCNPISGHATLYWYQQILGQGPKLLIQFQNNGVVDDSQLPKDRFSAERLKGVDSTLKIQPAKLEDSAVYLCASSSDLNTEAFFGQGTRLTVV.

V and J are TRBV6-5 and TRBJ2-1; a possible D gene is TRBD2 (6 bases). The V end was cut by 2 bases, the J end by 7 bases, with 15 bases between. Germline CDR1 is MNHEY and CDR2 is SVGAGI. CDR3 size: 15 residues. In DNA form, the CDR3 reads TGTGCCAGCAGTTACGCGGCGGGAACGGGGAATGAGCAGTTCTTC. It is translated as CASSYAAGTGNEQFF.

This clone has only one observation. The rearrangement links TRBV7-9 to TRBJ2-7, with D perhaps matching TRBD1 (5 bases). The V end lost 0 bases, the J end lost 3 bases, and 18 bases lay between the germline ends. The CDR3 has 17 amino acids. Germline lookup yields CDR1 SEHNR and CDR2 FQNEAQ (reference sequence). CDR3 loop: CASSLAWVGQGDYEQYF. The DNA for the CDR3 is TGTGCCAGCAGCTTAGCATGGGTAGGACAAGGAGACTACGAGCAGTACTTC.

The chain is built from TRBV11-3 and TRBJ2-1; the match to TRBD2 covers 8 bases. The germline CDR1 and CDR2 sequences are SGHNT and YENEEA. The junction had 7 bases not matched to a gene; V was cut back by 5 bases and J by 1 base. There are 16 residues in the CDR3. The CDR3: CASSDSGILSYNEQFF. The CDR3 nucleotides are TGTGCCAGCAGCGATAGCGGGATCCTATCCTACAATGAGCAGTTCTTC. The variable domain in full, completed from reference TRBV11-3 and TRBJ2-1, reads EAGVVQSPRYKIIEKKQPVAFWCNPISGHNTLYWYLQNLGQGPELLIRYENEEAVDDSQLPKDRFSAERLKGVDSTLKIQPAELGDSAVYLCASSDSGILSYNEQFFGPGTRLTVL.

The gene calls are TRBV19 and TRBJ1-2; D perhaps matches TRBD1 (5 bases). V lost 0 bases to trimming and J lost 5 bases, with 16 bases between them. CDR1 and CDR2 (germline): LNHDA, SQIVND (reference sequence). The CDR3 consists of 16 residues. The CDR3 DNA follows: TGTGCCAGTAGTATAGATCTTGGGGCCTCCTATTATGGCTACACCTTC. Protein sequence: CASSIDLGASYYGYTF.

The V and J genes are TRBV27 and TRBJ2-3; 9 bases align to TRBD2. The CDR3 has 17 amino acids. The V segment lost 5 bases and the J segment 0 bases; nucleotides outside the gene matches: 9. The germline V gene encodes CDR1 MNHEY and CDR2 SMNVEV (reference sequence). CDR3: CASSKKSGRTSTDTQYF. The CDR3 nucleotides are TGTGCCAGCAGTAAAAAAAGCGGGAGGACTAGCACAGATACGCAGTATTTT.

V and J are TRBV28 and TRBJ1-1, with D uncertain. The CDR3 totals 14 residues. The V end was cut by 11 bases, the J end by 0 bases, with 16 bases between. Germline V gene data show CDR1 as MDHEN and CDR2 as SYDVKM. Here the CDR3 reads CAAARGVMNTEAFF. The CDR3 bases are TGTGCCGCGGCGCGGGGAGTAATGAACACTGAAGCTTTCTTT.